One sample yielded the 6 T cell receptor beta chains listed below, sequenced in a study of response to subunit inactivated influenza vaccine. TCRdb passed the RT-PCR reads through MiXCR, listing each CDR3 protein once. The data show about 650,000 distinct CDR3 sequences, 12% to 15% seen once. Sequencing was performed on PBMCs from blood, taken roughly 15 days before vaccination. Source of these receptors: a man aged 45-60 years who received an inactivated influenza vaccine.

A word on this clonotype: The junction departs from the called germline gene at one end, perhaps through a read error. The chain has TRBV6-2 or TRBV6-3 and TRBJ2-3, with D uncertain. This CDR3 has 12 residues. Germline values: CDR1 MNHEY, CDR2 SVGEGT. The CDR3 is CVSSFFLDTQYF. CDR3 nucleotides: TGTGTCAGCAGTTTCTTCTTAGATACGCAGTATTTT.

This clonotype was counted a few times. The chain uses TRBV12-3 or TRBV12-4 and TRBJ2-2, with D perhaps being TRBD1 or TRBD2 (5 bases each). V was clipped by 3 bases and J by 10 bases, with 12 bases between them. There are 13 residues in the CDR3. This chain's CDR3 is CASSFGGTPELFF. The CDR3 DNA follows: TGTGCCAGCAGTTTTGGGGGAACCCCGGAGCTGTTTTTT.

The chain uses TRBV7-2 and TRBJ2-7, with 10 nucleotides matching TRBD2. The CDR3 length is 16 residues. Unmatched junction bases numbered 8, after V lost 5 bases and J lost 1 base. CDR1 and CDR2 from the germline V gene are SGHTA and FQGNSA. This chain's CDR3 is CASSPLFSGRSYEQYF. CDR3 nucleotide sequence: TGTGCCAGCAGCCCCTTGTTTAGCGGGAGGTCCTACGAGCAGTACTTC.

This clonotype was counted only a few times. The V gene is TRBV28, the J gene TRBJ2-3; D is uncertain. Trimming took 7 bases from V and 0 from J, leaving 20 bases between them. The CDR3 length is 17 residues. Germline values: CDR1 MDHEN, CDR2 SYDVKM. The CDR3 region is CASNSFTPYRSTDTQYF. CDR3 DNA: TGTGCCAGCAACTCGTTTACCCCCTACAGAAGCACAGATACGCAGTATTTT.

V and J are TRBV20-1 and TRBJ2-3, with unresolved D. CDR1 and CDR2 from the germline V gene are DFQATT and SNEGSKA (reference sequence). The CDR3 sequence is 12 residues long. The ends were cut back, 7 bases at V and 2 bases at J, with 10 bases in the middle. The CDR3 loop is CSVCQITDTQYF. In nucleotides, the CDR3 is TGCAGTGTATGCCAAATCACAGATACGCAGTATTTT.

This chain uses TRBV18 with TRBJ1-1, with 8 bases fitting TRBD1. V gave up 3 bases and J gave up 6 bases; unmatched junction bases: 6. The CDR3 totals 14 residues. Per germline, CDR1 KGHSH and CDR2 LQKENI. The CDR3 protein is CASSPAGGFAEAFF. The CDR3 DNA reads TGTGCCAGCTCACCCGCAGGGGGCTTCGCTGAAGCTTTCTTT. The full variable domain, its missing parts supplied by reference TRBV18 and TRBJ1-1, is NAGVMQNPRHLVRRRGQEARLRCSPMKGHSHVYWYRQLPEEGLKFMVYLQKENIIDESGMPKERFSAEFPKEGPSILRIQQVVRGDSAAYFCASSPAGGFAEAFFGQGTRLTVV.